The 29 T cell receptor beta chains reported below all come from one sample, sequenced in a study of vaccination and CD4 T cells after COVID-19. TCRdb processed the PCR reads anew with MiXCR; each CDR3 protein has one entry. The sample records about 29,000 distinct CDR3 sequences, approximately 51% being singletons. The time point: late sampling 161 to 241 days after vaccination in a few convalescent patients. The sample here was CD4+ T cells from blood, taken about 7 months after SARS-CoV-2 vaccination. The receptor set was obtained from a human donor who had recovered from COVID-19.

The chain uses TRBV15 and TRBJ2-1, with 9 bases aligning to TRBD2. The CDR3 consists of 17 residues. Unmatched junction bases numbered 13, after V lost 0 bases and J lost 10 bases. Germline values: CDR1 LNHNV, CDR2 YYDKDF (reference sequence). The CDR3 DNA follows: TGTGCCACCAGCAGAGATGCGGGAGGGCCGACGGTCGAGGAGCAGTTCTTC. The encoded protein is CATSRDAGGPTVEEQFF.

This rearrangement joins TRBV6-1 to TRBJ2-7; possible D gene TRBD1, 5 bases. From germline, CDR1 is MNHNS and CDR2 SASEGT. The CDR3 length is 15 residues. Trimming left V 3 bases short and J 2 bases short, with 14 bases between. CDR3 sequence reads: CASSDWSGHTYEQYF. The CDR3 region has the DNA TGTGCCAGCAGTGATTGGTCCGGACATACCTACGAGCAGTACTTC.

CDR3 protein: CASSYGSSGRGEQYF. The DNA for the CDR3 is TGTGCCAGCAGTTACGGCTCTAGCGGGAGAGGCGAGCAGTACTTC. The chain employs TRBV6-5 and TRBJ2-7, with 10 nucleotides matching TRBD2. In germline, CDR1 is MNHEY, CDR2 SVGAGI. V shed 2 bases, J shed 6 bases, and the junction held 7 bases outside the gene matches. The CDR3 contains 15 residues.

Here the CDR3 reads CASSAGKSQETQYF. The CDR3 bases are TGTGCCAGCAGCGCCGGGAAAAGCCAAGAGACCCAGTACTTC. V and J are TRBV5-4 and TRBJ2-5; a weak D match, TRBD2 (5 bases). Germline CDR1 reads SGHNT; CDR2 reads YYREEE (reference sequence). The CDR3 consists of 14 residues. V shed 4 bases and J shed 1 base, with 11 bases lying between them.

Only a few counts were recorded for this clonotype. The rearrangement links TRBV15 to TRBJ2-1, with 8 bases identical to TRBD2. V was pared by 8 bases and J by 4 bases, with 19 bases of the junction left unmatched. This CDR3 is built from 18 residues. The germline V gene encodes CDR1 LNHNV and CDR2 YYDKDF (reference sequence). CDR3 amino acids: CATLDRGSGLAGYNEQFF. As DNA, the CDR3 is TGTGCCACCCTAGACCGTGGATCGGGGCTAGCGGGTTACAATGAGCAGTTCTTC.

The gene calls are TRBV5-1 and TRBJ2-7; possible D gene TRBD2, 5 bases. Per germline, CDR1 SGHRS and CDR2 YFSETQ. The V and J ends lost 2 bases and 2 bases respectively, with 11 bases between them. The CDR3 runs to 14 residues. CDR3 bases: TGCGCCAGCAGCTTCGACTATGGGGCCTACGAGCAGTACTTC. Translation: CASSFDYGAYEQYF.

The V gene is TRBV15, the J gene TRBJ2-5; D unclear. Deletions cut 5 bases from V and 9 bases from J, with 13 bases between. The CDR3 length is 12 residues. Germline V CDR1 and CDR2: LNHNV, YYDKDF (reference sequence). The CDR3 here is CATSLQEGSQYF. The DNA for the CDR3 is TGTGCCACCAGCCTCCAAGAAGGCTCCCAGTACTTC.

This clonotype has a handful of counts. The V and J genes are TRBV28 and TRBJ1-1; no firm D call. CDR1 and CDR2 (germline): MDHEN, SYDVKM. This CDR3 spans 16 amino acids. V was shortened by 11 bases and J by 3 bases, with 25 bases between the two germline ends. The CDR3 nucleotides read TGTGCCGCCACCGAGTTAGGGTTCGTATTAGACACTGAAGCTTTCTTT. Translated, it gives CAATELGFVLDTEAFF.

This clonotype was detected a few times. V is TRBV20-1 and J is TRBJ1-1, with 8 bases fitting TRBD1. The V segment lost 3 bases and the J segment 1 base; nucleotides outside the gene matches: 7. The length of the CDR3 is 15 residues. Germline CDR1 and CDR2: DFQATT and SNEGSKA (reference sequence). The CDR3 protein is CSASPRDRKNTEAFF. CDR3 nucleotide sequence: TGCAGTGCTAGTCCCCGGGACAGGAAGAACACTGAAGCTTTCTTT.

This clonotype occurred a few times. This chain uses TRBV12-3 or TRBV12-4 with TRBJ2-7; D gene ambiguous. The CDR3 consists of 12 residues. The V end lost 2 bases, the J end lost 3 bases, and 5 bases lay between the germline ends. As DNA, the CDR3 is TGTGCCAGCAGTTTAAACGGCTACGAGCAGTACTTC. It translates to CASSLNGYEQYF.

This clonotype was detected only a few times. The V gene is TRBV20-1, the J gene TRBJ1-1, with D possibly TRBD1 on 5 matching bases. The V end lost 6 bases, the J end lost 0 bases, and 11 bases lay between the germline ends. Germline loops: CDR1 DFQATT, CDR2 SNEGSKA (reference sequence). The CDR3 has 13 residues. DNA for the CDR3: TGCAGTGCACTTAGACAGATGAACACTGAAGCTTTCTTT. It translates to CSALRQMNTEAFF.

The chain links TRBV30 to TRBJ1-5; D is possibly TRBD1 (5 bases). The CDR3 totals 12 residues. Germline V CDR1 and CDR2: GTSNPN, SVGIG (reference sequence). Trimming shortened V by 0 bases and J by 9 bases, and 9 bases separated the two germline ends. CDR3: CAWSVTTGPQHF. The DNA for the CDR3 is TGTGCCTGGAGTGTAACCACAGGGCCCCAGCATTTT.

A remark on this clonotype: One junction end does not reproduce the germline sequence, and a read error may be involved. The chain employs TRBV6-1 and TRBJ2-7; D not resolved. Germline values: CDR1 MNHNS, CDR2 SASEGT. The CDR3 covers 13 residues. The DNA for the CDR3 is TGTGCCAGCAGTGAAAGGTCCCCTGGAAAGCAGTACTTT. Encoded protein: CASSERSPGKQYF.

The table lists this clonotype with a few counts. The chain has TRBV28 and TRBJ1-1; possible D gene TRBD1, 6 bases. Trimming stripped 2 bases from V and 7 bases from J, with 11 bases between. Germline V gene data show CDR1 as MDHEN and CDR2 as SYDVKM. This CDR3 region has 13 residues. This CDR3 reads CASSLGGLYEAFF. As DNA, the CDR3 is TGTGCCAGCAGTTTAGGGGGCCTCTATGAAGCTTTCTTT.

The gene calls are TRBV28 and TRBJ1-1; D is unclear. This CDR3 is 16 amino acids long. Trimming pared 5 bases from V and 5 bases from J, leaving 21 bases between. The germline gives CDR1 MDHEN, CDR2 SYDVKM. CDR3 amino acids: CASSIPNTVVTTEAFF. The CDR3 DNA reads as TGTGCCAGCAGTATCCCAAATACAGTGGTAACGACTGAAGCTTTCTTT. Supplemented by reference TRBV28 and TRBJ1-1, the full variable domain reads DVKVTQSSRYLVKRTGEKVFLECVQDMDHENMFWYRQDPGLGLRLIYFSYDVKMKEKGDIPEGYSVSREKKERFSLILESASTNQTSMYLCASSIPNTVVTTEAFFGQGTRLTVV.

The CDR3 reads CASGESAKNIQYF. In DNA, the CDR3 is TGTGCCAGTGGAGAGTCAGCCAAAAACATTCAGTACTTC. This chain connects TRBV19 to TRBJ2-4, with unresolved D. Germline CDR1 reads LNHDA; CDR2 reads SQIVND (reference sequence). The length of the CDR3 is 13 residues. Trimming removed 8 bases at V and 0 bases at J, with 8 bases between.

V is TRBV10-1 and J is TRBJ1-5; D gene ambiguous. Germline CDR1 reads WNHNN; CDR2 reads SYGVQD (reference sequence). The CDR3 runs 12 residues. V was trimmed by 7 bases and J by 5 bases, leaving 9 bases between them. The CDR3 coding sequence is TGCGCCAGCACAAATGGGGATCAGCCCCAGCATTTT. It encodes CASTNGDQPQHF.

This clonotype was observed a handful of times. This chain connects TRBV24-1 to TRBJ2-7; D is unclear. Germline V gene data show CDR1 as KGHDR and CDR2 as SFDVKD. V was cut by 4 bases and J by 0 bases, with 6 bases left in between. The CDR3 covers 13 residues. DNA for the CDR3: TGTGCCACCAGTGAGCCGGCCTCCTACGAGCAGTACTTC. It codes for CATSEPASYEQYF.

The V call is TRBV12-3 or TRBV12-4, the J call TRBJ2-7; TRBD2 agrees at 7 bases. CDR3 length: 15 amino acids. V lost 3 bases to trimming and J lost 1 base; unmatched junction nucleotides: 6. The CDR3 DNA reads TGTGCCAGCAGTTTGAGTCTAGCGGAATCCTACGAGCAGTACTTC. Translation: CASSLSLAESYEQYF.

V usage is TRBV6-2 or TRBV6-3 and J usage is TRBJ2-1; 8 bases are shared with TRBD2. This CDR3 is built from 13 residues. The germline V gene has CDR1 MNHEY and CDR2 SVGEGT. V shed 9 bases, J shed 1 base, and the junction held 2 bases outside the gene matches. The CDR3 sequence is CASSGESYNEQFF. In DNA form, the CDR3 reads TGTGCCAGTAGCGGGGAATCCTACAATGAGCAGTTCTTC.

A few counts support this clonotype. This chain uses TRBV10-3 with TRBJ2-7; perhaps TRBD1 as D (6 bases). Trimming pared 5 bases from V and 3 bases from J, leaving 11 bases between. The CDR3 is made up of 13 amino acids. Germline CDR1 reads ENHRY; CDR2 reads SYGVKD. The CDR3 region is CAISRDRNYEQYF. CDR3 nucleotide sequence: TGTGCCATCAGTCGAGACAGGAACTACGAGCAGTACTTC.

The chain's CDR3 is CSASGTSGRRGETQYF. The CDR3 bases are TGCAGTGCTAGCGGGACTAGCGGGAGAAGAGGAGAGACCCAGTACTTC. The chain has TRBV20-1 and TRBJ2-5, with 14 bases aligning to TRBD2. Germline loops: CDR1 DFQATT, CDR2 SNEGSKA (reference sequence). The CDR3 totals 16 residues. The ends lost 3 bases at V and 4 bases at J; junction bases unmatched: 7.

This clonotype was found a few times. This chain uses TRBV20-1 with TRBJ2-3; 7 positions match TRBD2. This CDR3 is built from 16 residues. Germline V gene sequence: CDR1 DFQATT, CDR2 SNEGSKA (reference sequence). Trimming removed 0 bases from V and 3 bases from J; junction bases left unmatched: 9. The CDR3 here is CSARDMREGQTDTQYF. Written as DNA, the CDR3 is TGCAGTGCTAGAGATATGAGGGAGGGCCAGACAGATACGCAGTATTTT.

V and J are TRBV7-2 and TRBJ2-7; D is unclear. V lost 2 bases and J 7 bases, leaving 15 bases between the germline ends. The CDR3 consists of 14 residues. Germline V lookup: CDR1 SGHTA, CDR2 FQGNSA. For the CDR3, the DNA is TGTGCCAGCAGCTTATATGGCCGGCTGGAAGAGCAGTACTTC. Encoded protein: CASSLYGRLEEQYF.

V is TRBV20-1 and J is TRBJ2-3; 8 nucleotides match TRBD1. The V and J ends lost 1 base and 0 bases, in that order; junction bases with no gene match: 9. The germline V gene encodes CDR1 DFQATT and CDR2 SNEGSKA (reference sequence). This CDR3 is built from 17 residues. The CDR3 here is CSARGSGQGFSTDTQYF. CDR3 in DNA: TGCAGTGCTAGAGGAAGTGGACAGGGCTTTAGCACAGATACGCAGTATTTT.

The chain is built from TRBV7-3 and TRBJ2-3; perhaps TRBD2 as D (5 bases). The CDR3 runs to 14 residues. Germline V CDR1 and CDR2: SGHTA, FQGTGA. V was cut by 0 bases and J by 5 bases, with 9 bases left in between. The CDR3 nucleotides are TGTGCCAGCAGCTTAACGCTCGCGGGAGATACGCAGTATTTT. It encodes CASSLTLAGDTQYF.

V gene TRBV20-1 combines with J gene TRBJ1-2, with TRBD1 matching over 9 bases. The CDR3 loop spans 15 amino acids. The germline CDR1 and CDR2 sequences are DFQATT and SNEGSKA (reference sequence). V lost 4 bases and J lost 8; bases outside the gene matches: 14. CDR3 sequence (DNA): TGCAGTGCTATGAGACAGGGGGTCCCGTTATCCGGCTACACCTTC. Encoded protein: CSAMRQGVPLSGYTF.

This clonotype was counted between two and nine times. The rearrangement uses TRBV28 and TRBJ1-2; maybe TRBD1 (5 bases). CDR1 and CDR2 from the germline V gene are MDHEN and SYDVKM. V shed 6 bases and J shed 7 bases, with 15 bases lying between them. The CDR3 totals 13 residues. This CDR3 reads CASSPGTFLGYTF. Written as DNA, the CDR3 is TGTGCCAGCAGCCCCGGGACCTTCCTTGGCTACACCTTC.

The rearrangement links TRBV6-5 to TRBJ1-5; D is uncertain. The length of the CDR3 is 13 residues. V lost 3 bases to trimming and J lost 7 bases, with 10 bases between them. CDR1 MNHEY and CDR2 SVGAGI come from the germline V gene. CDR3 loop: CASSYGSDQPQHF. DNA for the CDR3: TGTGCCAGCAGTTATGGATCAGACCAGCCCCAGCATTTT.